Below, one TCR beta chain is given with its context. One Seattle source followed patients from active infection through their disease course. The record originates from a study of blood T cell repertoires in COVID-19. Per the authors' pipeline: Cell counts per sample came from amplifying reference gene primers. Using immunoSEQ multiplex PCR, the repertoire was profiled, and TCRdb retains in-frame clones only, with some absent. D and trimming come from the DNA, and the V and J calls and clone size come from that table. The sample has some 120,000 clones, about 92% seen once. The CDR3 is made up of 13 amino acids. Germline CDR1 is MNHEY and CDR2 is SVGAGI. V shed 8 bases and J shed 7 bases, with 12 bases lying between them.

Sequencing input: peripheral blood. This TCR was sampled from a man aged 55 to 70 with COVID-19, enrolled during active disease. The gene calls are TRBV6-5 and TRBJ1-6; maybe TRBD1 (6 bases). DNA for the CDR3: TGTGCCAGCTTTAGGGGGGGGAATTCACCCCTCCACTTT. Its protein is CASFRGGNSPLHF.